This paragraph reports one TCR beta chain. TCRdb's table, derived via immunoSEQ multiplex PCR, lists solely in-frame clones and lacks some. Of 200,000 or so clones listed, 70% to 85% are singletons. This specimen comes from a study of blood T cell repertoires in COVID-19. Germline loops: CDR1 MNHNS, CDR2 SASEGT. V lost 4 bases, J lost 6 bases, and 15 bases stayed unmatched. The CDR3 extends over 17 amino acids. This receptor was obtained from a woman in her 30s with acute or convalescent COVID-19. This chain connects TRBV6-1 to TRBJ2-3, with 8 bases aligning to TRBD1. Sequenced material: peripheral blood. The CDR3, as DNA: TGTGCCAGCAGTGCCCGGGACAGGCCAACCAACAGGGATACGCAGTATTTT. It specifies CASSARDRPTNRDTQYF.